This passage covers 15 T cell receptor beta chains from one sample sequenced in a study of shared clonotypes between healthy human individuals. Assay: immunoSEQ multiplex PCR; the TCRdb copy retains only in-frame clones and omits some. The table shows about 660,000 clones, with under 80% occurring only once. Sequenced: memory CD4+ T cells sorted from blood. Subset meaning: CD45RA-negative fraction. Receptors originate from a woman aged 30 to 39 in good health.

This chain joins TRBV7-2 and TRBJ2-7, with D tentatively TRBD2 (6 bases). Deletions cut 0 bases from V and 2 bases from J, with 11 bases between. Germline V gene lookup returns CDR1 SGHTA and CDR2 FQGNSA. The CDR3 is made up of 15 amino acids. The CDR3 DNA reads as TGTGCCAGCAGCTTAGCACGTAGCGGACCCTACGAGCAGTACTTC. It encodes CASSLARSGPYEQYF.

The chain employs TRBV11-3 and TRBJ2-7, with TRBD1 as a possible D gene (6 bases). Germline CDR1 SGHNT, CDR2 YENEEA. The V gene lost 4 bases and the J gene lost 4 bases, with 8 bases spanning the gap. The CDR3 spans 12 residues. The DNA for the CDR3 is TGTGCCAGCAGCTACGGACAGTACGAGCAGTACTTC. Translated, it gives CASSYGQYEQYF.

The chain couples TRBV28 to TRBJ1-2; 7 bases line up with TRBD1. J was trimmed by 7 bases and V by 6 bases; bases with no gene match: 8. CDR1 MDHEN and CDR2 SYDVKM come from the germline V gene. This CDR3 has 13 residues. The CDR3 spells CASSNDRVSGYTF. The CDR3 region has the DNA TGTGCCAGCAGCAACGACAGGGTATCTGGCTACACCTTC.

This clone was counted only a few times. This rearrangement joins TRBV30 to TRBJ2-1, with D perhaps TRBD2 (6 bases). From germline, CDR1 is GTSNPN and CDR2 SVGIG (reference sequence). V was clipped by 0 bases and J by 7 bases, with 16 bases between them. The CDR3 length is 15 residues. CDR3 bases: TGTGCCTGGAGTGTACGGGGCGGGATTATAAATGAGCAGTTCTTC. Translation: CAWSVRGGIINEQFF.

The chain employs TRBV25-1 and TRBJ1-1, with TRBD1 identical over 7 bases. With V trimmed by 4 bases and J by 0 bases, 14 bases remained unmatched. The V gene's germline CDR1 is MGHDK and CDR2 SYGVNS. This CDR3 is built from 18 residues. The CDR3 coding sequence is TGTGCCAGCAGTGGGCATTGGGACAGAGATTTGGTGAACACTGAAGCTTTCTTT. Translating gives CASSGHWDRDLVNTEAFF. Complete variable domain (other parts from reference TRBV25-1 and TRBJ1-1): EADIYQTPRYLVIGTGKKITLECSQTMGHDKMYWYQQDPGMELHLIHYSYGVNSTEKGDLSSESTVSRIRTEHFPLTLESARPSHTSQYLCASSGHWDRDLVNTEAFFGQGTRLTVV.

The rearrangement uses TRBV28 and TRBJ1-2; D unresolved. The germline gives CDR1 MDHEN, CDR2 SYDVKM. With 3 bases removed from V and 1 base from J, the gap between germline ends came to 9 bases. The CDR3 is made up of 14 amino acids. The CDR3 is CASSFQALNYGYTF. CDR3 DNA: TGTGCCAGCAGTTTCCAAGCACTTAACTATGGCTACACCTTC.

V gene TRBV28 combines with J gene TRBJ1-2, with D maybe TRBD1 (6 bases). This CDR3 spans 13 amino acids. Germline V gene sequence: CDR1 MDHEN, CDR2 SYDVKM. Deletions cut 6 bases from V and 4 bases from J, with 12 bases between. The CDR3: CASRKQGPYGYTF. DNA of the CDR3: TGTGCCAGCAGGAAACAGGGTCCCTATGGCTACACCTTC.

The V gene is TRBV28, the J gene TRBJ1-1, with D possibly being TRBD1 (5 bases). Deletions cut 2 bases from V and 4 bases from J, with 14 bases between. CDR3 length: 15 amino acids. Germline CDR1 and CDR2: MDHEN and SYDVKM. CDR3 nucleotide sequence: TGTGCCAGCAGTTTAACCCCGTCAGGGTTCACTGAAGCTTTCTTT. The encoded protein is CASSLTPSGFTEAFF.

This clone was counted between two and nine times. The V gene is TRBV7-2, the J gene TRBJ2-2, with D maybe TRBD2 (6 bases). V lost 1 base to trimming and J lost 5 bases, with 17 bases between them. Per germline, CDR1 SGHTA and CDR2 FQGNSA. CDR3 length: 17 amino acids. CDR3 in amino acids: CASSLVEGRGWTGELFF. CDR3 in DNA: TGTGCCAGCAGCTTAGTGGAGGGTAGGGGTTGGACCGGGGAGCTGTTTTTT.

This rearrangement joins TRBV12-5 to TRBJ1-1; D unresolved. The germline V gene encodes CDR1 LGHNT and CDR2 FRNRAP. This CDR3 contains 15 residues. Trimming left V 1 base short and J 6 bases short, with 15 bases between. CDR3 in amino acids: CASGLDRQRSSEAFF. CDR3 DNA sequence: TGTGCTAGTGGTTTGGACCGGCAGAGGTCATCTGAAGCTTTCTTT. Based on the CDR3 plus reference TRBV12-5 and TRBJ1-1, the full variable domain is DARVTQTPRHKVTEMGQEVTMRCQPILGHNTVFWYRQTMMQGLELLAYFRNRAPLDDSGMPKDRFSAEMPDATLATLKIQPSEPRDSAVYFCASGLDRQRSSEAFFGQGTRLTVV.

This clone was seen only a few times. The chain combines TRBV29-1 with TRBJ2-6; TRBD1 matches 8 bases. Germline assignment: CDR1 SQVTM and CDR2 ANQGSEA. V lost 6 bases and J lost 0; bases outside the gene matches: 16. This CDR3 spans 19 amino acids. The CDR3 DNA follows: TGCAGCGTAGCCTCTAACAGGGGGTCCTACTCCTCTGGGGCCAACGTCCTGACTTTC. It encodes CSVASNRGSYSSGANVLTF.

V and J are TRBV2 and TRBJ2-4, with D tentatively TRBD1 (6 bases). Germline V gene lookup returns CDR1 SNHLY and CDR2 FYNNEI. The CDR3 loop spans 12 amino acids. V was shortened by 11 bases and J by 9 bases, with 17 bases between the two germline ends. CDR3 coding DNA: TGTGCCCTGGGACGTGGGGGCGGCATTCAGTACTTC. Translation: CALGRGGGIQYF.

CDR3 amino acids: CASSGGGQETQYF. The CDR3 DNA follows: TGTGCCAGCAGTGGGGGGGGGCAAGAGACCCAGTACTTC. The chain couples TRBV2 to TRBJ2-5, with 7 bases fitting TRBD2. There are 13 residues in the CDR3. The germline gives CDR1 SNHLY, CDR2 FYNNEI. Trimming at V came to 4 bases and at J to 2 bases, leaving 1 base not matched to a gene.

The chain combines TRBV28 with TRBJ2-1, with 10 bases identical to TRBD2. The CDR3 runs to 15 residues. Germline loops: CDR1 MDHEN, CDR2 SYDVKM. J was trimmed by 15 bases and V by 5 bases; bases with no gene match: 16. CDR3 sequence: CASSALITPGLALFF. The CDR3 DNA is TGTGCCAGCAGTGCTCTTATAACGCCGGGACTAGCGTTGTTCTTC.

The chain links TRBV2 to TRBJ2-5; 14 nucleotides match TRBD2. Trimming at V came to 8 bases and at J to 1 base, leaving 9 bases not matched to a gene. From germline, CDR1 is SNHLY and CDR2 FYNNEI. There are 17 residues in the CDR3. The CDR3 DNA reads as TGTGCCAGCTGCGGGGGACTAGCGGGAGTCCTCCAAGAGACCCAGTACTTC. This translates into CASCGGLAGVLQETQYF.